Sequencing of this T cell receptor (beta chain) was carried out in a study of shared T cell receptors in the human thymus. The CDR3 is 11 amino acids. Germline-derived CDR1 and CDR2 are MNHNS and SASEGT. V was pared by 10 bases and J by 6 bases, with 4 bases of the junction left unmatched. Produced via immunoSEQ multiplex PCR; TCRdb's table is partial and in-frame only. The sample holds some 760,000 clones, approximately 85% seen once. This sample was shared with a second study, whose subject was human thymus T cells.

This clonotype was sampled from a girl less than two years old with a congenital heart defect. The chain carries TRBV6-1 and TRBJ1-2; 8 nucleotides line up with TRBD1. The sequenced sample was thymocytes. The CDR3 nucleotides are TGTGCCACTCCGACAGGGGATGGCTACACCTTC. This gives the protein CATPTGDGYTF.